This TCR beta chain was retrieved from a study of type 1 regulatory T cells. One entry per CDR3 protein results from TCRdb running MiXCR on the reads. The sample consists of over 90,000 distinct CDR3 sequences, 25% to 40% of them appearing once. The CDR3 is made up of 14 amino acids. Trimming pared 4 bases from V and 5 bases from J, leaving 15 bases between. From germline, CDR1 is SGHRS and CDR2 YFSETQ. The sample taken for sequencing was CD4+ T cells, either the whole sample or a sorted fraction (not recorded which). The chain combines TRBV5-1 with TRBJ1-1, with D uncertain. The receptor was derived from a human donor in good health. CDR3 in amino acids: CASSPTSRGTEAFF. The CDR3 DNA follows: TGCGCCAGCAGCCCCACGAGTCGAGGGACTGAAGCTTTCTTT.